This note documents a single T cell receptor (beta chain) sequence. Its antigen remains unidentified. This CDR3 region has 13 residues. CDR1 is SGHTA and CDR2 is FQGNSA in the germline V gene. V lost 4 bases and J 4 bases, leaving 10 bases between the germline ends. HTBI primers from iRepertoire and Arm-PCR of CDR3 regions yielded the TCR beta libraries. In the original workflow: Among the samples, 62 TRBV and 14 to 15 TRBJ segments were identified. TCRdb recomputed calls from the multiplex PCR reads with MiXCR, one row per CDR3 protein. For this entry, the V and J calls and clone size follow TCRdb and not the study's own pipeline. The profile shows 300,000 to 350,000 distinct CDR3 sequences, around 20% of them singletons. These data belong to a study of regulatory T cells in long-lasting Graves disease. Findings and caveats of the study: Persistent cases favored TRBV28, TRBJ1-2 and TRBJ2-5.

Noted time point: persistent/refractory GD, antithyroid drugs over 5 years with positive TRAb. Generation of the TCR library employed RNA extracted from PBMCs. The sequence was obtained from a female donor with Graves disease. Sequencing used peripheral blood mononuclear cells (PBMCs), obtained when the disease was refractory, from a patient treated with antithyroid drugs. The chain couples TRBV7-2 to TRBJ1-2, with a tentative D call TRBD1 (5 bases). CDR3 region: CASSSAGTYGYTF. The CDR3 DNA reads as TGTGCCAGCAGCTCCGCCGGGACCTATGGCTACACCTTC.